The 11 T cell receptor beta chains below were found in one sample sequenced in a study of shared clonotypes between healthy human individuals. TCRdb keeps only in-frame clones here, not all; method: immunoSEQ multiplex PCR. This table holds approximately 2,000,000 clones, around 93% found once. The naive CD8 subset, CD45RO-negative cells positively selected for CCR7, excluded terminally differentiated effector memory CD45RA+ cells. The sequencing input was naive CD8+ T cells from PBMCs. The receptors shown here come from a man aged 18 to 30 in good health. Some clones in this sample may be carry-over from other donors' samples.

This chain connects TRBV10-1 to TRBJ1-2; D perhaps matches TRBD1 (5 bases). V gave up 2 bases and J gave up 8 bases, with 21 bases separating them. This CDR3 has 16 amino acids. Germline V lookup: CDR1 WNHNN, CDR2 SYGVQD (reference sequence). The CDR3 region is CASSENAGTDYDGYTF. The CDR3 nucleotides read TGCGCCAGCAGTGAGAATGCCGGGACGGACTATGACGGCTACACCTTC.

Worth noting for this clone: At the DNA level, this CDR3 is encoded by other sequences in the same sample as well. CDR3 sequence reads: CASSIGTTSTDTQYF. The CDR3 coding sequence is TGTGCCAGTAGTATCGGCACCACTAGCACAGATACGCAGTATTTT. This chain joins TRBV19 and TRBJ2-3; D is uncertain. The V and J ends lost 3 bases and 0 bases respectively, with 10 bases between them. Germline CDR1 and CDR2: LNHDA and SQIVND (reference sequence). The CDR3 extends over 15 amino acids. Complete variable domain (other parts from reference TRBV19 and TRBJ2-3): DGGITQSPKYLFRKEGQNVTLSCEQNLNHDAMYWYRQDPGQGLRLIYYSQIVNDFQKGDIAEGYSVSREKKESFPLTVTSAQKNPTAFYLCASSIGTTSTDTQYFGPGTRLTVL.

The DNA for the CDR3 is TGTGCCAGCAGTCCCCGGGACAGAACAACTAATGAAAAACTGTTTTTT. The encoded protein is CASSPRDRTTNEKLFF. The chain joins TRBV6-6 to TRBJ1-4; 7 bases match TRBD1. Per germline, CDR1 MNHNY and CDR2 SVGAGI (reference sequence). There are 16 residues in the CDR3. After removal of 5 bases from V and 0 bases from J, the junction contained 6 bases not matched to a gene.

This clone was picked up one time. The chain uses TRBV13 and TRBJ1-3; a weak D match, TRBD1 (5 bases). CDR3 length equals 15 residues. The germline CDR1 and CDR2 sequences are PRHDT and FYEKMQ (reference sequence). Trimming left V 5 bases short and J 4 bases short, with 15 bases between. This CDR3 reads CASSPDMDNGNTIYF. The DNA of the CDR3 is TGTGCCAGCAGCCCCGATATGGACAACGGAAACACCATATATTTT.

V usage is TRBV5-1 and J usage is TRBJ2-7; D may be TRBD1 or TRBD2 (5 bases each). Trimming stripped 4 bases from V and 10 bases from J, with 18 bases between. This CDR3 has 13 residues. CDR1 is SGHRS, CDR2 YFSETQ, per germline. The CDR3, as DNA: TGCGCCAGCAGCGGAACGGGGCCAGTGACACAGTACTTC. Translation: CASSGTGPVTQYF.

The sample holds a few counts of this clone. The gene calls are TRBV27 and TRBJ1-2, with D possibly TRBD1 on 5 matching bases. The CDR3 consists of 14 residues. Germline V CDR1 and CDR2: MNHEY, SMNVEV (reference sequence). V was pared by 4 bases and J by 8 bases, with 17 bases between. DNA of the CDR3: TGTGCCAGCAGTTCTAGGACACAATTTCAAGGCTACACCTTC. Protein product: CASSSRTQFQGYTF.

On this clone itself: Other DNA sequences from this sample encode an identical CDR3 as well. The chain combines TRBV29-1 with TRBJ2-1, with TRBD2 matching 14 bases. Germline-derived CDR1 and CDR2 are SQVTM and ANQGSEA. There are 14 residues in the CDR3. V was pared by 7 bases and J by 7 bases, with 6 bases of the junction left unmatched. The CDR3 DNA sequence: TGCAGCGCCGCCGGGACTAGCGGGAGTAATGAGCAGTTCTTC. This gives the protein CSAAGTSGSNEQFF.

The rearrangement joins TRBV4-3 to TRBJ1-2; D ambiguous. This CDR3 has 13 residues. Germline V gene sequence: CDR1 LGHNA, CDR2 YSLEER. V was pared by 3 bases and J by 8 bases, with 13 bases between. DNA of the CDR3: TGCGCCAGCAGCCATTCCAACGGGCAAGGCTACACCTTC. Protein sequence: CASSHSNGQGYTF.

The chain's CDR3 is CASSQLTREQYF. The CDR3 DNA follows: TGTGCCAGCAGCCAGCTAACGCGCGAGCAGTACTTC. The chain recombines TRBV14 with TRBJ2-7; no clear D. The CDR3 has 12 residues. The germline V gene has CDR1 SGHDN and CDR2 FVKESK. V was trimmed by 3 bases and J by 6 bases, leaving 9 bases between them. The whole variable domain, remainder taken from reference TRBV14 and TRBJ2-7, is EAGVTQFPSHSVIEKGQTVTLRCDPISGHDNLYWYRRVMGKEIKFLLHFVKESKQDESGMPNNRFLAERTGGTYSTLKVQPAELEDSGVYFCASSQLTREQYFGPGTRLTVT.

The V gene is TRBV7-9, the J gene TRBJ1-5; possibly TRBD1 for D (6 bases). The CDR3 totals 13 residues. Germline V gene sequence: CDR1 SEHNR, CDR2 FQNEAQ (reference sequence). The V end was cut by 7 bases, the J end by 7 bases, with 14 bases between. The CDR3 region has the DNA TGTGCCAGCACCCGAGGGGGGCCCCAGCCCCAGCATTTT. Translated, it gives CASTRGGPQPQHF. Filled out from reference TRBV7-9 and TRBJ1-5, the complete variable domain reads DTGVSQNPRHKITKRGQNVTFRCDPISEHNRLYWYRQTLGQGPEFLTYFQNEAQLEKSRLLSDRFSAERPKGSFSTLEIQRTEQGDSAMYLCASTRGGPQPQHFGDGTRLSIL.

Note on this clone: Other DNA sequences from this sample encode an identical CDR3 as well. V gene TRBV6-1 combines with J gene TRBJ2-1; D is possibly TRBD2 (5 bases). The CDR3 is made up of 14 amino acids. Germline CDR1 is MNHNS and CDR2 is SASEGT. V was shortened by 0 bases and J by 4 bases, with 7 bases between the two germline ends. The CDR3 coding sequence is TGTGCCAGCAGTGAAGCCGGAGGTTACAATGAGCAGTTCTTC. It specifies CASSEAGGYNEQFF.